The 8 T cell receptor beta chains in this list originate from one sample, sequenced in a study of identical twins. TCRdb re-analysed the 5' RACE reads in MiXCR, keeping a single row per CDR3 protein. There are approximately 490,000 distinct CDR3 sequences in the sample; 20% to 25% occur only once, and roughly 0.5% lies in the top ten. This sample also appeared in a second study, on yellow fever vaccine responses in identical twins.

What was sequenced was CD4+ T cells sorted from blood. These receptors were collected from a woman under 30 in good health.

The rearrangement uses TRBV6-5 and TRBJ2-1; D possibly uses TRBD1 or TRBD2 (6 bases each). From germline, CDR1 is MNHEY and CDR2 SVGAGI. Trimming stripped 4 bases from V and 0 bases from J, with 16 bases between. The CDR3 consists of 17 residues. CDR3 DNA: TGTGCCAGCAGTTTTAGCGGAGGGGGGCACTCCTACAATGAGCAGTTCTTC. Its translation is CASSFSGGGHSYNEQFF.

The chain carries TRBV12-3 or TRBV12-4 and TRBJ1-5; perhaps TRBD1 as D (5 bases). V was cut by 5 bases and J by 0 bases, with 11 bases left in between. The CDR3 length is 15 residues. The CDR3 loop is CASSPTVYSNQPQHF. CDR3 bases: TGTGCCAGCAGTCCGACAGTCTATAGCAATCAGCCCCAGCATTTT.

This clonotype was observed a few times. The V and J genes are TRBV5-1 and TRBJ2-4, with 10 bases aligning to TRBD2. The germline gives CDR1 SGHRS, CDR2 YFSETQ. The V and J ends lost 3 bases and 4 bases, in that order; junction bases with no gene match: 13. This CDR3 has 18 amino acids. CDR3 in amino acids: CASSSKLLAGGIKNIQYF. CDR3 bases: TGCGCCAGCAGCTCAAAACTCTTAGCGGGAGGAATTAAAAACATTCAGTACTTC.

The sample holds a few counts of this clonotype. The chain couples TRBV12-3 or TRBV12-4 to TRBJ2-2; D gene uncertain. This CDR3 is built from 14 residues. The V gene lost 5 bases and the J gene lost 4 bases, with 11 bases spanning the gap. The CDR3 region is CASSPDLRTGELFF. The CDR3 DNA follows: TGTGCCAGCAGTCCAGATCTGCGCACCGGGGAGCTGTTTTTT.

V and J are TRBV2 and TRBJ2-7; D gene unclear. V dropped 4 bases and J dropped 0 bases, with 7 bases sitting between them. This CDR3 contains 13 residues. Germline CDR1 reads SNHLY; CDR2 reads FYNNEI. The chain's CDR3 is CASSAGVSYEQYV. CDR3 nucleotide sequence: TGTGCCAGCAGTGCTGGGGTCTCCTACGAGCAGTACGTC.

V gene TRBV7-8 combines with J gene TRBJ1-1; 9 bases are shared with TRBD1. The ends lost 4 bases at V and 11 bases at J; junction bases unmatched: 5. The germline CDR1 and CDR2 sequences are SGHVS and FQNEAQ. The CDR3 runs 12 residues. The CDR3 protein is CASSSRDRAAFF. The CDR3 nucleotides are TGTGCCAGCAGCTCCCGGGACAGGGCCGCTTTCTTT.

As DNA, the CDR3 is TGTGCCAGCTCACCAACGACCGGGACTTACAACTATGGCTACACCTTC. It encodes CASSPTTGTYNYGYTF. The chain combines TRBV18 with TRBJ1-2; D might be TRBD1 (5 bases). V lost 2 bases to trimming and J lost 2 bases, with 15 bases between them. Per germline, CDR1 KGHSH and CDR2 LQKENI. The CDR3 covers 16 residues.

This clonotype was detected only a few times. V usage is TRBV29-1 and J usage is TRBJ2-5; the D gene is possibly TRBD2 (6 bases). The germline V gene encodes CDR1 SQVTM and CDR2 ANQGSEA. Trimming removed 1 base from V and 5 bases from J, with 11 bases in between. CDR3 size: 13 residues. The CDR3 region is CSVEGEVGETQYF. Here the CDR3 DNA reads TGCAGCGTTGAAGGGGAGGTTGGGGAGACCCAGTACTTC.